This TCR beta chain appears in the sequencing data of a study of CD8 T cells in Susac syndrome. General observations from the study: As the study acknowledged, the number of individuals in its TCR sequencing and HLA analysis was relatively small.

When the RNA was reverse transcribed, random hexamers were used with an input of 0.5 to 1 ug. The CDR3 of TCR beta was amplified by immunoSEQ multiplex PCR across 54 Vbeta and 13 Jbeta. Each CDR3 protein is one row after TCRdb ran MiXCR on the immunoSEQ multiplex PCR reads. The sample carries about 200,000 distinct CDR3 sequences, 85% to 95% recorded once. CD8+ and CD4+ T cells from blood underwent TCR beta sequencing. Negative isolation was applied to CD8+ and CD4+ T cells, and FACS enrichment was applied to TEMRA cells. In the case of this clonotype: Its antigen is not identified.

Trimming removed 4 bases at V and 1 base at J, with 11 bases between. This CDR3 comprises 14 residues. Germline V gives CDR1 SGHDT, CDR2 YYEEEE. The chain employs TRBV5-6 and TRBJ1-1, with D uncertain. The source material was CD4+ T cells from PBMCs. This clonotype was obtained from a human donor in good health. The CDR3 is CASSPVRWNTEAFF. The DNA for the CDR3 is TGTGCCAGCAGCCCAGTCCGCTGGAACACTGAAGCTTTCTTT.